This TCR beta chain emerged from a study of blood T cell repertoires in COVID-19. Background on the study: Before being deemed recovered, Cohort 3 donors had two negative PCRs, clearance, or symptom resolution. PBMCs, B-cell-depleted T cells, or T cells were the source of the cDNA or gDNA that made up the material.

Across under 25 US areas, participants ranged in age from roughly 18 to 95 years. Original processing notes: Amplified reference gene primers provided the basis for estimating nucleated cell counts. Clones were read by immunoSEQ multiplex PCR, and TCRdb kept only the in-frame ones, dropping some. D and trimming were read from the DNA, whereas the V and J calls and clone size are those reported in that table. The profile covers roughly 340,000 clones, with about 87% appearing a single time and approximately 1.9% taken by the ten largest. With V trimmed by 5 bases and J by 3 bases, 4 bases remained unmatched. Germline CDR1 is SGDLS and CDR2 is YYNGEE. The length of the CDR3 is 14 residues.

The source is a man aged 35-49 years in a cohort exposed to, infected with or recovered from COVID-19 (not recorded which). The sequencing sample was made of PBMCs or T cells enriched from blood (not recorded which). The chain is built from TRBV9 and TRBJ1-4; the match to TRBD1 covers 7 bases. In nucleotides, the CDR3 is TGTGCCAGCAGTCAGGGGGTGGCTAATGAAAAACTGTTTTTT. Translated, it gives CASSQGVANEKLFF. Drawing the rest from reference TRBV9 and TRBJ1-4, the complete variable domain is DSGVTQTPKHLITATGQRVTLRCSPRSGDLSVYWYQQSLDQGLQFLIQYYNGEERAKGNILERFSAQQFPDLHSELNLSSLELGDSALYFCASSQGVANEKLFFGSGTQLSVL.